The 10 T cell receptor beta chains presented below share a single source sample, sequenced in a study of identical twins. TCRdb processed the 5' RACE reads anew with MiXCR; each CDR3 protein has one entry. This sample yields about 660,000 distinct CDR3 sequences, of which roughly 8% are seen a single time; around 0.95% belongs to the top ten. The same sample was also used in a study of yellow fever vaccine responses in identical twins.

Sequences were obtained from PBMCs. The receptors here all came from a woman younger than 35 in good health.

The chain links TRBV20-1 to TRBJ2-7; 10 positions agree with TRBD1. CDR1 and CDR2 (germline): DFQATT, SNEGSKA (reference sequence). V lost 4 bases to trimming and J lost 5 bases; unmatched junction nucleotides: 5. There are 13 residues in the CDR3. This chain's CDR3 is CSAKGTGANEQYF. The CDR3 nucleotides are TGCAGTGCTAAGGGGACAGGGGCAAACGAGCAGTACTTC.

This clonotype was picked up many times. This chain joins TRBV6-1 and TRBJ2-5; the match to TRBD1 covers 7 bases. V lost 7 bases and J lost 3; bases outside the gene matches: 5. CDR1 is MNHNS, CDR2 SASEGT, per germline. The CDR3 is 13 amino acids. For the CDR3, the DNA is TGTGCCAGCAAAGACAGGGTAAAAGAGACCCAGTACTTC. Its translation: CASKDRVKETQYF.

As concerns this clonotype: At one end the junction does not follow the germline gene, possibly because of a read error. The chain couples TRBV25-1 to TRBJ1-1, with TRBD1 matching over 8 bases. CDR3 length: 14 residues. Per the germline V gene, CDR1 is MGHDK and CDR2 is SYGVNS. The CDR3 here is CASGDSDRGTEAFF. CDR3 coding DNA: TGTGCCAGCGGTGACTCCGACAGGGGAACTGAAGCTTTCTTT.

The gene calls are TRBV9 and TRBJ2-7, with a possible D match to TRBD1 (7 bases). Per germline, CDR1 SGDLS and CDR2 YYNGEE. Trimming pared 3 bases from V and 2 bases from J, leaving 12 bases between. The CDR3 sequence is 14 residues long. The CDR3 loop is CASSARGDPYEQYF. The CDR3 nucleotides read TGTGCCAGCAGCGCCAGGGGGGACCCCTACGAGCAGTACTTC.

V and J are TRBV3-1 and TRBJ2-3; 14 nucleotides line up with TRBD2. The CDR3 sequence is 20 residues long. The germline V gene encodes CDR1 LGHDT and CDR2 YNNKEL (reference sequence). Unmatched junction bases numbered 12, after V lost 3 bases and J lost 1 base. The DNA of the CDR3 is TGTGCCAGCAGCCATTCGGCCGGGACTAGCGGGAGACAGGGCACAGATACGCAGTATTTT. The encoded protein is CASSHSAGTSGRQGTDTQYF.

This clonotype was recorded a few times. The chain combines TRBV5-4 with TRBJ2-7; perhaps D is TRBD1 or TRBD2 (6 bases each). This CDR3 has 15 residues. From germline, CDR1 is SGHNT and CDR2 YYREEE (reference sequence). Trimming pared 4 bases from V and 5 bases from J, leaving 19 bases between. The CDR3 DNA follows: TGTGCCAGCAGCGACCTCTTCTCCGGGGGCCACGAGCAGTACTTC. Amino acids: CASSDLFSGGHEQYF.

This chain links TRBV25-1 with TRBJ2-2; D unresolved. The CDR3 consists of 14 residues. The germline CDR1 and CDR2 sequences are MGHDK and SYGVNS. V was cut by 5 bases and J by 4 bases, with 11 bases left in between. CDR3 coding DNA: TGTGCCAGCAGTATAACATCCCGCACCGGGGAGCTGTTTTTT. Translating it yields CASSITSRTGELFF.

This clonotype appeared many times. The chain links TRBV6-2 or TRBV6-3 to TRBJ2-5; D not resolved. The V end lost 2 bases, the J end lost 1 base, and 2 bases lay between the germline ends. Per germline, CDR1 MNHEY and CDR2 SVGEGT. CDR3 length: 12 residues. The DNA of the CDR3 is TGTGCCAGCAGTTACCTCCAAGAGACCCAGTACTTC. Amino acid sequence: CASSYLQETQYF.

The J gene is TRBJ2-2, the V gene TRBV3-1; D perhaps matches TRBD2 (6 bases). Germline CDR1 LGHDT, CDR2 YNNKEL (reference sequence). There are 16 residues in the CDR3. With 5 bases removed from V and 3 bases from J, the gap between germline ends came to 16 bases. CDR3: CASSSDRRGYTGELFF. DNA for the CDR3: TGTGCCAGCAGCTCGGATAGGCGGGGTTACACCGGGGAGCTGTTTTTT.

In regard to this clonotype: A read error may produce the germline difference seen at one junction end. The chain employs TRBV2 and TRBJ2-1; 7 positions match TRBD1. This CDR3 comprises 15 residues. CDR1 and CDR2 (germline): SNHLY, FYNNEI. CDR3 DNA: TGTGCCAGCAGCAGGACAGGCGACGCCTACAATGAGCAGGTCTTC. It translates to CASSRTGDAYNEQVF.